The 8 T cell receptor beta chains presented below share a single source sample, sequenced in a study of technical replicates of blood from several donors. TCRdb's copy holds only in-frame clones and misses some; the assay was immunoSEQ multiplex PCR. There are tens of thousands of clones in the sample; over 90% occur only once, and 0.25% lies in the top ten. The sequenced sample was T cells isolated from PBMCs. Receptors originate from a human donor in good health.

J is TRBJ2-1 and V is TRBV5-1; 10 positions agree with TRBD2. V was pared by 3 bases and J by 3 bases, with 3 bases of the junction left unmatched. Germline V CDR1 and CDR2: SGHRS, YFSETQ. The CDR3 is made up of 15 amino acids. CDR3 protein: CASSYGLADYNEQFF. The CDR3 region has the DNA TGCGCCAGCAGCTATGGACTAGCGGACTACAATGAGCAGTTCTTC.

The V gene is TRBV7-9, the J gene TRBJ2-7; perhaps TRBD1 as D (6 bases). Germline CDR1 reads SEHNR; CDR2 reads FQNEAQ (reference sequence). The CDR3 extends over 15 amino acids. The V end lost 2 bases, the J end lost 0 bases, and 11 bases lay between the germline ends. The CDR3 coding sequence is TGTGCCAGCAGCTTACGGCAGGGGAACTCCTACGAGCAGTACTTC. Its translation is CASSLRQGNSYEQYF.

The chain employs TRBV5-4 and TRBJ2-5; 10 nucleotides line up with TRBD1. V lost 2 bases and J lost 5; bases outside the gene matches: 9. This CDR3 has 16 residues. Germline V lookup: CDR1 SGHNT, CDR2 YYREEE (reference sequence). The CDR3 here is CASSFRGQGMKETQYF. DNA of the CDR3: TGTGCCAGCAGCTTTAGGGGACAGGGGATGAAGGAGACCCAGTACTTC.

The rearrangement joins TRBV29-1 to TRBJ1-1; D perhaps matches TRBD1 (5 bases). Germline V gives CDR1 SQVTM, CDR2 ANQGSEA. The CDR3 spans 12 residues. Trimming shortened V by 7 bases and J by 4 bases, and 13 bases separated the two germline ends. CDR3 DNA sequence: TGCAGCGCGCAGGGTATCAGCACTGAAGCTTTCTTT. It specifies CSAQGISTEAFF. The full variable domain, its missing parts supplied by reference TRBV29-1 and TRBJ1-1, is SAVISQKPSRDICQRGTSLTIQCQVDSQVTMMFWYRQQPGQSLTLIATANQGSEATYESGFVIDKFPISRPNLTFSTLTVSNMSPEDSSIYLCSAQGISTEAFFGQGTRLTVV.

V and J are TRBV7-3 and TRBJ2-1; tentatively, D is TRBD2 (5 bases). The V end was cut by 3 bases, the J end by 8 bases, with 17 bases between. This CDR3 is built from 15 residues. The germline CDR1 and CDR2 sequences are SGHTA and FQGTGA. The CDR3 DNA reads as TGTGCCAGCAGCTTGAGACTAACCGACCTTGATGAGCAGTTCTTC. Translation gives CASSLRLTDLDEQFF.

J is TRBJ1-1 and V is TRBV7-6, with 8 bases matching TRBD1. V shed 4 bases, J shed 6 bases, and the junction held 13 bases outside the gene matches. CDR1 is SGHVS, CDR2 FNYEAQ, per germline. The CDR3 spans 16 residues. The CDR3 sequence is CASSSWTGYGTSEAFF. CDR3 nucleotide sequence: TGTGCCAGCAGCTCCTGGACAGGGTATGGGACCTCTGAAGCTTTCTTT.

This clone was counted once. V gene TRBV27 combines with J gene TRBJ1-3; 7 positions agree with TRBD1. This CDR3 has 15 amino acids. Trimming at V came to 5 bases and at J to 4 bases, leaving 8 bases not matched to a gene. Germline V gene sequence: CDR1 MNHEY, CDR2 SMNVEV (reference sequence). The CDR3: CASSRQGLEGNTIYF. The CDR3 nucleotides are TGTGCCAGCAGTAGACAGGGACTGGAGGGAAACACCATATATTTT.

The chain joins TRBV5-4 to TRBJ1-4, with TRBD1 matching over 11 bases. CDR3 length: 15 amino acids. From germline, CDR1 is SGHNT and CDR2 YYREEE (reference sequence). V shed 4 bases, J shed 6 bases, and the junction held 5 bases outside the gene matches. This CDR3 reads CASSGQGATDEKLFF. DNA for the CDR3: TGTGCCAGCAGCGGACAGGGGGCGACGGATGAAAAACTGTTTTTT.